These 17 T cell receptor beta chains were all obtained from the same sample, sequenced in a study of memory CD4+ T cells and cytomegalovirus serostatus. Single viable CD3+CD4+CD8-CD45RO+ cells were sorted as the memory CD4+ T cells. Profiling relied on immunoSEQ multiplex PCR, and the TCRdb table lists in-frame clones only, not all of them. The sample lists about 27,000 clones, about 80% seen once, with around 0.67% in the top ten. The sample was memory CD4+ T cells from blood. The receptor source for this set is an adult in good health and CMV-seronegative.

This chain connects TRBV2 to TRBJ1-5, with D possibly TRBD1 on 5 matching bases. Deletions cut 3 bases from V and 2 bases from J, with 11 bases between. Germline V gene data show CDR1 as SNHLY and CDR2 as FYNNEI. The CDR3 is 15 residues long. DNA for the CDR3: TGTGCCAGCAGTGACGGCCGGGACCGCAATCAGCCCCAGCATTTT. Translation: CASSDGRDRNQPQHF.

V is TRBV11-2 and J is TRBJ2-7; TRBD2 matches at 13 bases. Germline V gives CDR1 SGHAT, CDR2 FQNNGV. Trimming cost V 5 bases and J 2 bases; bases outside gene matches: 3. This CDR3 spans 15 amino acids. CDR3 nucleotide sequence: TGTGCCAGCAGCCCTGGGACTAGCGGGGCCTACGAGCAGTACTTC. Its protein is CASSPGTSGAYEQYF. The whole variable domain, filled in from reference TRBV11-2 and TRBJ2-7, reads EAGVAQSPRYKIIEKRQSVAFWCNPISGHATLYWYQQILGQGPKLLIQFQNNGVVDDSQLPKDRFSAERLKGVDSTLKIQPAKLEDSAVYLCASSPGTSGAYEQYFGPGTRLTVT.

The table lists this clone with a count of one. The chain couples TRBV15 to TRBJ2-2; D not resolved. CDR3 length equals 16 residues. CDR1 and CDR2 from the germline V gene are LNHNV and YYDKDF (reference sequence). V lost 0 bases and J 3 bases, leaving 11 bases between the germline ends. In nucleotides, the CDR3 is TGTGCCACCAGCAGAGATTCCCCCCCGGACACCGGGGAGCTGTTTTTT. Protein: CATSRDSPPDTGELFF.

The chain couples TRBV5-5 to TRBJ2-2; D could derive from TRBD1 or TRBD2 (5 bases each). V was shortened by 0 bases and J by 6 bases, with 15 bases between the two germline ends. The CDR3 runs 16 residues. CDR1 and CDR2 (germline): SGHKS, YYEKEE (reference sequence). The CDR3 is CASSLGLPPGPGELFF. Here the CDR3 DNA reads TGTGCCAGCAGCTTGGGTCTACCTCCGGGGCCCGGGGAGCTGTTTTTT.

The chain combines TRBV27 with TRBJ1-2; D uncertain. Germline V lookup: CDR1 MNHEY, CDR2 SMNVEV (reference sequence). V was trimmed by 6 bases and J by 4 bases, leaving 15 bases between them. This CDR3 region has 14 residues. The CDR3 reads CASRPGRDAYGYTF. CDR3 bases: TGTGCCAGCAGACCCGGACGAGACGCCTATGGCTACACCTTC.

The rearrangement links TRBV4-2 to TRBJ2-1, with TRBD2 identical over 7 bases. The CDR3 covers 14 residues. The germline CDR1 and CDR2 sequences are LGHNA and YNFKEQ. V dropped 0 bases and J dropped 6; count of bases not matched to a gene: 2. CDR3 residues: CASSQDGTINEQFF. CDR3 coding DNA: TGTGCCAGCAGCCAAGATGGGACTATCAATGAGCAGTTCTTC.

The chain combines TRBV5-5 with TRBJ1-5; TRBD1 matches at 7 bases. CDR3 length: 15 amino acids. Germline V gene sequence: CDR1 SGHKS, CDR2 YYEKEE (reference sequence). V was pared by 4 bases and J by 0 bases, with 4 bases of the junction left unmatched. The CDR3 loop is CASSPTGRSNQPQHF. CDR3 bases: TGTGCCAGCAGCCCGACAGGGCGTAGCAATCAGCCCCAGCATTTT.

V usage is TRBV5-6 and J usage is TRBJ2-2, with 7 positions matching TRBD2. The CDR3 is made up of 14 amino acids. The junction had 4 bases not matched to a gene; V was cut back by 5 bases and J by 3 bases. Per the germline V gene, CDR1 is SGHDT and CDR2 is YYEEEE. The CDR3 sequence: CASRKAGYTGELFF. Written as DNA, the CDR3 is TGTGCCAGCAGGAAAGCGGGGTACACCGGGGAGCTGTTTTTT.

In DNA form, the CDR3 reads TGTGCCAGCAGCGTAACGGGGTCGGTTGGAGAAAAACTGTTTTTT. This sequence encodes CASSVTGSVGEKLFF. The rearrangement uses TRBV9 and TRBJ1-4; D call uncertain. CDR3 length: 15 residues. V lost 1 base and J 8 bases, leaving 15 bases between the germline ends. Germline V gene data show CDR1 as SGDLS and CDR2 as YYNGEE.

This CDR3 is CASSEAGGEGKADTQYF. In DNA, the CDR3 is TGCGCCAGCAGTGAGGCGGGGGGAGAGGGAAAGGCAGATACGCAGTATTTT. V gene TRBV10-1 combines with J gene TRBJ2-3; 8 bases agree with TRBD2. J gave up 4 bases and V 2 bases, and 11 bases lay outside the gene matches. Looked up from germline, CDR1 is WNHNN and CDR2 is SYGVQD (reference sequence). CDR3 length: 17 amino acids.

This clone has just a few counts. CDR3 bases: TGTGCCAGCAGTACTGACAATTCACCCCTCCACTTT. The encoded protein is CASSTDNSPLHF. The chain carries TRBV6-1 and TRBJ1-6; D call uncertain. CDR1 is MNHNS and CDR2 is SASEGT in the germline V gene. This CDR3 has 12 amino acids. V lost 5 bases and J 7 bases, leaving 6 bases between the germline ends.

The chain couples TRBV7-8 to TRBJ2-3, with a tentative D call TRBD2 (5 bases). The V and J ends lost 2 bases and 5 bases respectively, with 14 bases between them. There are 15 residues in the CDR3. Germline values: CDR1 SGHVS, CDR2 FQNEAQ. The CDR3 protein is CASSLFPGKGDTQYF. The DNA for the CDR3 is TGTGCCAGCAGCTTATTTCCGGGAAAGGGAGATACGCAGTATTTT.

The rearrangement joins TRBV14 to TRBJ2-2, with 9 bases matching TRBD2. Trimming cost V 4 bases and J 4 bases; bases outside gene matches: 13. CDR1 is SGHDN, CDR2 FVKESK, per germline. The CDR3 spans 18 residues. The CDR3 DNA sequence: TGTGCCAGCAGCCGTAGAATCCTAGCGGGGCCCGTCACCGGGGAGCTGTTTTTT. Encoded protein: CASSRRILAGPVTGELFF. Together with reference TRBV14 and TRBJ2-2, the CDR3 gives the full variable domain: EAGVTQFPSHSVIEKGQTVTLRCDPISGHDNLYWYRRVMGKEIKFLLHFVKESKQDESGMPNNRFLAERTGGTYSTLKVQPAELEDSGVYFCASSRRILAGPVTGELFFGEGSRLTVL.

V and J are TRBV7-6 and TRBJ2-2; 9 positions match TRBD1. The V segment lost 5 bases and the J segment 6 bases; nucleotides outside the gene matches: 13. Germline CDR1 and CDR2: SGHVS and FNYEAQ. The CDR3 consists of 17 residues. This CDR3 reads CASSPGPGTGFPGELFF. Here the CDR3 DNA reads TGTGCCAGCAGCCCGGGCCCGGGGACAGGGTTCCCCGGGGAGCTGTTTTTT.

V usage is TRBV4-3 and J usage is TRBJ1-6; TRBD1 is a possible D gene (5 bases). V dropped 0 bases and J dropped 3 bases, with 12 bases sitting between them. The germline V gene encodes CDR1 LGHNA and CDR2 YSLEER. The CDR3 runs 17 residues. DNA for the CDR3: TGCGCCAGCAGCCAAGATGCAGGGCTTGACTATAATTCACCCCTCCACTTT. As protein: CASSQDAGLDYNSPLHF.

This chain connects TRBV7-9 to TRBJ2-2, with 8 bases fitting TRBD2. The CDR3 runs 13 residues. Germline lookup yields CDR1 SEHNR and CDR2 FQNEAQ (reference sequence). The ends lost 6 bases at V and 6 bases at J; junction bases unmatched: 3. The CDR3 DNA follows: TGTGCCAGCAGGACTAGCGTAGCCGGGGAGCTGTTTTTT. This gives the protein CASRTSVAGELFF.

This chain joins TRBV9 and TRBJ1-1, with 10 bases matching TRBD1. V was pared by 0 bases and J by 1 base, with 3 bases of the junction left unmatched. Germline-derived CDR1 and CDR2 are SGDLS and YYNGEE. The CDR3 covers 16 residues. The CDR3, as DNA: TGTGCCAGCAGCGTAGAGGGACAGGGGACGAACACTGAAGCTTTCTTT. The encoded protein is CASSVEGQGTNTEAFF.